The clone carrying this T cell receptor (beta chain) was found a few times. The ends lost 5 bases at V and 5 bases at J; junction bases unmatched: 8. This CDR3 region has 15 residues. Germline CDR1 is LNHDA and CDR2 is SQIVND (reference sequence). The source of the sample is a study of blood T cell repertoires in COVID-19. The wider study: Italy, Spain and the United States were the sources of the convalescent and acute COVID-19 samples. The cDNA or gDNA used as material had been derived from T cells, B-cell-depleted T cells, or PBMCs.

Donors were grouped by their self-reported clinical history. Here immunoSEQ multiplex PCR was the method, and the copy in TCRdb shows in-frame clones only, minus some. The sample has 250,000 to 350,000 clones; 90% are singletons. The chain joins TRBV19 to TRBJ2-7, with 11 positions matching TRBD1. The receptor was derived from a woman aged 18-29 years with acute COVID-19. Sequencing was done on a sample of PBMCs or T cells enriched from blood (not recorded which). This CDR3 is CASSLRDRGYHEQYF. For the CDR3, the DNA is TGTGCCAGTAGTCTACGGGACAGGGGGTACCACGAGCAGTACTTC.